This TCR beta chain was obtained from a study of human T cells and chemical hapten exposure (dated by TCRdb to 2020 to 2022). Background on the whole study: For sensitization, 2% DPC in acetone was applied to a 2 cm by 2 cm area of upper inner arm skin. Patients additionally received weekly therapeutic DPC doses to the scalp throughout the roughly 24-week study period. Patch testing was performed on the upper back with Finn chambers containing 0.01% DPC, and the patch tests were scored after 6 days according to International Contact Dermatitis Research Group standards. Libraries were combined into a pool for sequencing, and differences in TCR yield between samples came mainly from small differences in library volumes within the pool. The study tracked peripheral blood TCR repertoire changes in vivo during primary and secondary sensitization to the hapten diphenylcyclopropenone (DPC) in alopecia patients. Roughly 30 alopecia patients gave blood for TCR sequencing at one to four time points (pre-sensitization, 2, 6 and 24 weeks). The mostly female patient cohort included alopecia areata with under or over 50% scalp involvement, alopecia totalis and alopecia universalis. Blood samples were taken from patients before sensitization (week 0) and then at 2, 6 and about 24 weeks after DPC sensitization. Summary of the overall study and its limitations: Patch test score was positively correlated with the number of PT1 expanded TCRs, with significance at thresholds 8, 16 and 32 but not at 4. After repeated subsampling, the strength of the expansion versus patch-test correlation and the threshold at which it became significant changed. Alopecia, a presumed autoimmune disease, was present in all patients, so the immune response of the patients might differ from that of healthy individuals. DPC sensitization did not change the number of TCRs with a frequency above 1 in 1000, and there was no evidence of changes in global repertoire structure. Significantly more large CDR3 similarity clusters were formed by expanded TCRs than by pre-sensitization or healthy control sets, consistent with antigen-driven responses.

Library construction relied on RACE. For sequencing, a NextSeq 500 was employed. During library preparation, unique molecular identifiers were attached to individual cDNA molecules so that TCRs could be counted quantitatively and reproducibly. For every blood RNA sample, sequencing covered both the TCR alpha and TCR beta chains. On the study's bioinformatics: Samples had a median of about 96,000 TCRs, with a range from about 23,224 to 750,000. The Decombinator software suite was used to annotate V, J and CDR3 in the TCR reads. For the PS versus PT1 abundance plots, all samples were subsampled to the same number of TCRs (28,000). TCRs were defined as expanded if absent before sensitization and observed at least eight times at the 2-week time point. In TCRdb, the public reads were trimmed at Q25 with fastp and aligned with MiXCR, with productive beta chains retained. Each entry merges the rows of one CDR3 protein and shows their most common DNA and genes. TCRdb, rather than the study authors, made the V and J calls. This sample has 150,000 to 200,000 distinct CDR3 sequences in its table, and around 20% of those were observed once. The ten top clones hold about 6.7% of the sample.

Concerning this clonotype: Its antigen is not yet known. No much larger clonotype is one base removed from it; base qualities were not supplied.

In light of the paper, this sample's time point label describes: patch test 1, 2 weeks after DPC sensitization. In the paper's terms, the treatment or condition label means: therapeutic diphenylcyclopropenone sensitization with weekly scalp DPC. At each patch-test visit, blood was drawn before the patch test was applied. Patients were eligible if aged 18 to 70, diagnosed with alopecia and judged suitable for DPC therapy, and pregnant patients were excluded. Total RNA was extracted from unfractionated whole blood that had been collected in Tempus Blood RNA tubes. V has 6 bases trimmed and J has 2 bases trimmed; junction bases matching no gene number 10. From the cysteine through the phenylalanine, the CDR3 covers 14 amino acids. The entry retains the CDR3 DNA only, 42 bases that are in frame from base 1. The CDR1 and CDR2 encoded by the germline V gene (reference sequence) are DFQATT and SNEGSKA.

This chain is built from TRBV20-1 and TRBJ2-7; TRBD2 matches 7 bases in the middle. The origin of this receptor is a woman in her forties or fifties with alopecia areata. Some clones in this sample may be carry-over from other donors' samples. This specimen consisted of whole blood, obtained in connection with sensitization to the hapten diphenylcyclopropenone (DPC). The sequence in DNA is TGCAGTGCCACAATCACTAGCGTACCCTACGAGCAGTACTTC. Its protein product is CSATITSVPYEQYF.